One sample yielded the 28 T cell receptor beta chains listed below, sequenced in a study of cytomegalovirus exposure and HLA in healthy donors. The PCR used 60 Vbeta and 13 Jbeta primers. Clones were read by immunoSEQ multiplex PCR, and TCRdb kept only the in-frame ones, dropping some. The table has about 160,000 clones, around 85% seen once. Source material: PBMCs. The receptors were sampled from a boy aged 2 to 10 in good health and CMV-seronegative.

This clone was recorded only once. This chain links TRBV4-1 with TRBJ2-3; TRBD2 agrees at 13 bases. Per the germline V gene, CDR1 is MGHRA and CDR2 is YSYEKL. CDR3 length equals 18 residues. The ends lost 0 bases at V and 5 bases at J; junction bases unmatched: 8. In DNA form, the CDR3 reads TGCGCCAGCAGCCAAGATCCTCGACTAGCGGGGGGAGTAGATACGCAGTATTTT. Translating gives CASSQDPRLAGGVDTQYF.

The chain joins TRBV6-5 to TRBJ2-2; D is ambiguous. V shed 2 bases and J shed 5 bases, with 3 bases lying between them. CDR1 MNHEY and CDR2 SVGAGI come from the germline V gene. This CDR3 is built from 12 residues. CDR3 sequence reads: CASSYRTGELFF. The CDR3, as DNA: TGTGCCAGCAGTTACCGGACCGGGGAGCTGTTTTTT.

This clone was seen more than once but under ten times. V is TRBV29-1 and J is TRBJ2-5; 9 bases match TRBD2. This CDR3 contains 16 residues. J gave up 1 base and V 1 base, and 7 bases lay outside the gene matches. Per germline, CDR1 SQVTM and CDR2 ANQGSEA. CDR3 region: CSVEVRLAGIQETQYF. The CDR3 coding sequence is TGCAGCGTTGAAGTCAGGCTAGCGGGAATCCAAGAGACCCAGTACTTC.

The chain links TRBV19 to TRBJ2-1, with 9 positions matching TRBD2. This CDR3 region has 15 residues. V lost 4 bases and J lost 4; bases outside the gene matches: 5. Germline CDR1 reads LNHDA; CDR2 reads SQIVND (reference sequence). CDR3 loop: CASSTSGGRYNEQFF. The CDR3, as DNA: TGTGCCAGTAGTACGAGCGGGGGGAGGTACAATGAGCAGTTCTTC. Based on the CDR3 plus reference TRBV19 and TRBJ2-1, the full variable domain is DGGITQSPKYLFRKEGQNVTLSCEQNLNHDAMYWYRQDPGQGLRLIYYSQIVNDFQKGDIAEGYSVSREKKESFPLTVTSAQKNPTAFYLCASSTSGGRYNEQFFGPGTRLTVL.

The chain links TRBV7-9 to TRBJ1-3; D uncertain. The germline V gene encodes CDR1 SEHNR and CDR2 FQNEAQ (reference sequence). Trimming pared 5 bases from V and 0 bases from J, leaving 2 bases between. The CDR3 contains 12 residues. CDR3 DNA sequence: TGTGCCAGCAGCCTCTCTGGAAACACCATATATTTT. This sequence encodes CASSLSGNTIYF.

The chain uses TRBV7-8 and TRBJ1-2, with a possible D match to TRBD1 (6 bases). This CDR3 has 18 residues. Germline V lookup: CDR1 SGHVS, CDR2 FQNEAQ. V was trimmed by 5 bases and J by 8 bases, leaving 30 bases between them. For the CDR3, the DNA is TGTGCCAGCAGCCAACTTGAGGGGGACCCCTCTATTAACGTCGGCTACACCTTC. Protein product: CASSQLEGDPSINVGYTF.

The chain joins TRBV5-4 to TRBJ1-2; a possible D gene is TRBD1 (5 bases). Germline V gene lookup returns CDR1 SGHNT and CDR2 YYREEE (reference sequence). This CDR3 spans 13 amino acids. Trimming took off 4 bases at V and 7 bases at J, with 14 bases between the two ends. DNA of the CDR3: TGTGCCAGCAGCCGCGGGACCACGCGTGGCTACACCTTC. Its protein product is CASSRGTTRGYTF.

The gene calls are TRBV28 and TRBJ1-5; D is uncertain. CDR3 length equals 16 residues. Deletions cut 8 bases from V and 1 base from J, with 18 bases between. Germline CDR1 is MDHEN and CDR2 is SYDVKM. This CDR3 reads CASVGQRITSNQPQHF. The CDR3 DNA is TGTGCCAGCGTGGGTCAGCGGATAACGAGCAATCAGCCCCAGCATTTT.

The genes are TRBV28 and TRBJ1-5, with D unclear. Germline lookup yields CDR1 MDHEN and CDR2 SYDVKM. V shed 3 bases and J shed 2 bases, with 5 bases lying between them. The CDR3 runs to 13 residues. CDR3 bases: TGTGCCAGCAGTTTCCCGGGCAATCAGCCCCAGCATTTT. Amino acid sequence: CASSFPGNQPQHF.

As to this clone: Other DNA sequences in the same sample also yield this CDR3. V gene TRBV27 combines with J gene TRBJ1-2; the D is unclear. This CDR3 spans 15 amino acids. In germline, CDR1 is MNHEY, CDR2 SMNVEV (reference sequence). The V and J ends lost 9 bases and 3 bases respectively, with 20 bases between them. Here the CDR3 reads CASSPIWEEDYGYTF. The DNA of the CDR3 is TGTGCCAGTAGCCCGATTTGGGAGGAGGACTATGGCTACACCTTC.

The chain employs TRBV5-6 and TRBJ1-2; 9 nucleotides line up with TRBD1. Germline V gene sequence: CDR1 SGHDT, CDR2 YYEEEE. V lost 4 bases and J lost 8; bases outside the gene matches: 6. This CDR3 spans 13 amino acids. This CDR3 reads CASSRDREEGYTF. DNA for the CDR3: TGTGCCAGCAGCCGGGACAGGGAAGAAGGCTACACCTTC.

This chain joins TRBV28 and TRBJ2-2; D is uncertain. Germline assignment: CDR1 MDHEN and CDR2 SYDVKM. The length of the CDR3 is 10 residues. With 8 bases removed from V and 6 bases from J, the gap between germline ends came to 4 bases. CDR3 in DNA: TGTGCCAGCTCTGCCGGGGAGCTGTTTTTT. It encodes CASSAGELFF.

V usage is TRBV13 and J usage is TRBJ1-2; D might be TRBD1 (6 bases). In germline, CDR1 is PRHDT, CDR2 FYEKMQ (reference sequence). V lost 5 bases, J lost 2 bases, and 21 bases lay in between. This CDR3 spans 17 amino acids. In nucleotides, the CDR3 is TGTGCCAGCAGCCCCCATATCCTCGGGGGGCCGAACTATGGCTACACCTTC. Translating it yields CASSPHILGGPNYGYTF.

In this sample, this clone turned up a few times. The chain joins TRBV6-1 to TRBJ2-6; 7 nucleotides align to TRBD1. The V gene end was trimmed by 5 bases and the J gene end by 2 bases; junction bases not matched to a gene: 0. This CDR3 comprises 14 residues. The germline V gene has CDR1 MNHNS and CDR2 SASEGT. The CDR3: CASSTGAGANVLTF. CDR3 sequence (DNA): TGTGCCAGCAGTACAGGGGCTGGGGCCAACGTCCTGACTTTC.

Points on this clone: Other DNA sequences from this sample encode an identical CDR3 as well. The chain couples TRBV18 to TRBJ1-1, with D uncertain. The CDR3 contains 13 residues. Trimming removed 3 bases from V and 0 bases from J, with 5 bases in between. The germline CDR1 and CDR2 sequences are KGHSH and LQKENI. CDR3 sequence: CASSPQMNTEAFF. The CDR3 nucleotides are TGTGCCAGCTCACCTCAGATGAACACTGAAGCTTTCTTT.

The chain carries TRBV18 and TRBJ2-7; TRBD1 matches at 9 bases. The CDR3 extends over 15 amino acids. V trimming: 3 bases; J trimming: 6 bases; junction bases outside the gene matches: 9. Germline CDR1 is KGHSH and CDR2 is LQKENI. The CDR3 region has the DNA TGTGCCAGCTCACCTCTCCTCGGGACAGGGCTCGAGCAGTACTTC. Translating it yields CASSPLLGTGLEQYF.

The chain joins TRBV5-1 to TRBJ2-5; 9 bases are shared with TRBD2. This CDR3 contains 14 residues. V trimming: 1 base; J trimming: 3 bases; junction bases outside the gene matches: 1. Germline V lookup: CDR1 SGHRS, CDR2 YFSETQ. CDR3 DNA sequence: TGCGCCAGCAGCTTGCCTAGCGGGGAAGAGACCCAGTACTTC. Its translation: CASSLPSGEETQYF.

J is TRBJ2-6 and V is TRBV14; maybe TRBD1 (6 bases). V was clipped by 4 bases and J by 12 bases, with 16 bases between them. Germline values: CDR1 SGHDN, CDR2 FVKESK. The CDR3 is made up of 14 amino acids. The CDR3 is CASSLAKGVGVLTF. The DNA for the CDR3 is TGTGCCAGCAGCCTCGCAAAGGGGGTGGGCGTCCTGACTTTC.

This chain connects TRBV6-1 to TRBJ2-3; 9 positions match TRBD2. This CDR3 is 15 amino acids long. The J segment lost 7 bases and the V segment lost 7 bases, leaving 12 bases of the junction unmatched. Germline V gene sequence: CDR1 MNHNS, CDR2 SASEGT. The DNA of the CDR3 is TGTGCCAGCAACATAGCGGGAGCCTCCCGGTATACGCAGTATTTT. Protein product: CASNIAGASRYTQYF.

The gene calls are TRBV28 and TRBJ2-6, with D perhaps matching TRBD2 (6 bases). The length of the CDR3 is 15 residues. The V end lost 1 base, the J end lost 2 bases, and 6 bases lay between the germline ends. CDR1 is MDHEN and CDR2 is SYDVKM in the germline V gene. CDR3 amino acids: CASSLSGAGANVLTF. DNA of the CDR3: TGTGCCAGCAGTTTATCGGGGGCTGGGGCCAACGTCCTGACTTTC.

The chain recombines TRBV7-9 with TRBJ1-5, with 7 bases identical to TRBD1. Germline V gene lookup returns CDR1 SEHNR and CDR2 FQNEAQ (reference sequence). This CDR3 is built from 14 residues. J was trimmed by 7 bases and V by 1 base; bases with no gene match: 4. The chain's CDR3 is CASSLGQGEQPQHF. CDR3 bases: TGTGCCAGCAGCTTAGGACAGGGCGAACAGCCCCAGCATTTT.

CDR3 sequence reads: CASSLYRGEETQYF. CDR3 DNA sequence: TGTGCCAGCAGTTTATACAGGGGTGAGGAGACCCAGTACTTC. This rearrangement joins TRBV6-5 to TRBJ2-5; TRBD1 matches at 7 bases. CDR3 length: 14 residues. CDR1 and CDR2 (germline): MNHEY, SVGAGI. V lost 4 bases and J lost 5; bases outside the gene matches: 7.

V usage is TRBV4-2 and J usage is TRBJ2-7; D may be TRBD2 (5 bases). Germline V CDR1 and CDR2: LGHNA, YNFKEQ. The length of the CDR3 is 16 residues. V dropped 0 bases and J dropped 1 base, with 13 bases sitting between them. Written as DNA, the CDR3 is TGTGCCAGCAGCCAAGATAATCCTGAGGGTTCCTACGAGCAGTACTTC. This sequence encodes CASSQDNPEGSYEQYF.

The chain couples TRBV6-1 to TRBJ1-2, with no clear D. The V gene lost 4 bases and the J gene lost 1 base, with 10 bases spanning the gap. CDR1 and CDR2 (germline): MNHNS, SASEGT. This CDR3 is 14 amino acids long. The DNA for the CDR3 is TGTGCCAGCAGTGTTCAAACGGGTAACTATGGCTACACCTTC. This codes for CASSVQTGNYGYTF.

On this clone itself: At one boundary the junction diverges from the germline segment, which might be a read error. The gene calls are TRBV27 and TRBJ2-1; 7 bases are shared with TRBD2. Germline CDR1 MNHEY, CDR2 SMNVEV (reference sequence). This CDR3 spans 14 amino acids. The CDR3 loop reads CTSGEAGNYNEQFF. The DNA for the CDR3 is TGTACCAGCGGAGAAGCGGGGAACTACAATGAGCAGTTCTTC.

The chain couples TRBV6-4 to TRBJ2-1; 9 nucleotides match TRBD1. The trim removed 2 bases at V and 3 bases at J, leaving 2 bases unmatched. The CDR3 spans 15 residues. Germline values: CDR1 MRHNA, CDR2 SNTAGT. CDR3 amino acids: CASSDGTGNYNEQFF. Here the CDR3 DNA reads TGTGCCAGCAGTGACGGGACAGGGAACTACAATGAGCAGTTCTTC.

The CDR3 region has the DNA TGTGCCAGCAGTGGGGCTAGCGGGGGGGCATGGGATACGCAGTATTTT. This codes for CASSGASGGAWDTQYF. The V and J genes are TRBV6-1 and TRBJ2-3, with 12 bases identical to TRBD2. This CDR3 comprises 16 residues. Germline values: CDR1 MNHNS, CDR2 SASEGT. V lost 4 bases and J lost 6; bases outside the gene matches: 8.

The chain is built from TRBV11-2 and TRBJ2-1, with 10 nucleotides matching TRBD2. This CDR3 has 18 amino acids. V shed 0 bases and J 6 bases; nucleotides not matched to a gene: 11. Germline-derived CDR1 and CDR2 are SGHAT and FQNNGV. The CDR3 is CASSLDSPSGRTANEQFF. CDR3 in DNA: TGTGCCAGCAGCTTAGATAGCCCTAGCGGGAGAACGGCCAATGAGCAGTTCTTC.